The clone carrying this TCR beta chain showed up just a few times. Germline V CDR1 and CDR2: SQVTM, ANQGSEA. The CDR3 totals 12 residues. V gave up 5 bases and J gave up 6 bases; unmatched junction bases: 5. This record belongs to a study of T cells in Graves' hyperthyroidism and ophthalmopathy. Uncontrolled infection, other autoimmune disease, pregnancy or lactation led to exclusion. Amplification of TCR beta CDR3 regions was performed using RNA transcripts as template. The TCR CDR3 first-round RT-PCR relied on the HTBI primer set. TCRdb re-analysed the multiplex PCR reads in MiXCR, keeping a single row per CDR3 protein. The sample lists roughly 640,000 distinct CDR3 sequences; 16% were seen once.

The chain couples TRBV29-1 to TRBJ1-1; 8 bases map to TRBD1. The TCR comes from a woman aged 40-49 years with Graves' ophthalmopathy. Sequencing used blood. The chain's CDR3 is CSVNGQGAEAFF. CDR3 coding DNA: TGCAGCGTTAACGGACAGGGCGCTGAAGCTTTCTTT.